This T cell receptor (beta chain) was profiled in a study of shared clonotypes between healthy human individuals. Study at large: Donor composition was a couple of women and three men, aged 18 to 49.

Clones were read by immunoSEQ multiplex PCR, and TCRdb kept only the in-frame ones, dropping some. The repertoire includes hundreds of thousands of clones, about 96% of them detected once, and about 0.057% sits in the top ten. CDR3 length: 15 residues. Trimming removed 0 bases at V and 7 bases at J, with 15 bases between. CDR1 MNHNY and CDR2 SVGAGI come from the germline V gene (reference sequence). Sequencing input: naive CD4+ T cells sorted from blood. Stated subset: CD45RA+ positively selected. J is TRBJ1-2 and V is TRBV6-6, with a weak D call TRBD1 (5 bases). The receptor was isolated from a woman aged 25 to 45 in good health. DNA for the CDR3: TGTGCCAGCAGTTACTCGGAGGGAGGGGCGCTTGGCTACACCTTC. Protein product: CASSYSEGGALGYTF.